The T cell receptor beta chain under discussion was sequenced for a study of OX40 agonist ivuxolimab in advanced cancers. Trimming cost V 0 bases and J 5 bases, with 7 bases left between them. This CDR3 region has 13 residues. Germline lookup yields CDR1 LNHNV and CDR2 YYDKDF (reference sequence). Remarks on this clone: Its antigen is undetermined.

Study-level results: At 0.1 to 3.0 mg/kg and by week 6, CD4+ and CD8+ T cells in the blood had expanded clonally.

The protocol was immunoSEQ multiplex PCR, while the TCRdb copy is restricted to in-frame clones and leaves out a portion. The table lists fewer than 80,000 clones, about 85% of them singletons, with roughly 2% in the top ten. The chain couples TRBV15 to TRBJ1-1; D ambiguous. The sequence was collected from an adult with an advanced solid tumor such as melanoma, head and neck, liver or kidney cancer. Specimen: CD4+ or CD8+ T cells sorted from blood, collected in a trial of the OX40 agonist ivuxolimab. The CDR3 sequence: CATSRERPTEAFF. The CDR3, as DNA: TGTGCCACCAGCAGAGAACGGCCTACTGAAGCTTTCTTT.